This T cell receptor beta chain was sequenced during a study of Graves' ophthalmopathy and Graves' hyperthyroidism. Scientists amplified the TCR beta CDR3 regions from RNA transcripts. Investigators did first-round RT-PCR with HTBI primers, then second-round multiplex PCR. MiXCR, applied by TCRdb to the multiplex PCR reads, yields one record per CDR3 protein. The profile shows some 350,000 distinct CDR3 sequences, 17% of them singletons. Germline-derived CDR1 and CDR2 are MGHDK and SYGVNS. This CDR3 has 14 residues. The V gene lost 1 base and the J gene lost 3 bases, with 9 bases spanning the gap. Whole-study findings and limits: Most thyroid clonotypes expanded beyond 0.001 frequency were also found in blood.

This clonotype was detected many times. What it binds is unknown. The rearrangement links TRBV25-1 to TRBJ2-5; D remains unclear. This sequence was found in an adult woman with stable Graves' hyperthyroidism. The specimen was peripheral blood. The CDR3 region is CASSESRPEETQYF. The CDR3 region has the DNA TGTGCCAGCAGTGAATCTCGGCCTGAAGAGACCCAGTACTTC.